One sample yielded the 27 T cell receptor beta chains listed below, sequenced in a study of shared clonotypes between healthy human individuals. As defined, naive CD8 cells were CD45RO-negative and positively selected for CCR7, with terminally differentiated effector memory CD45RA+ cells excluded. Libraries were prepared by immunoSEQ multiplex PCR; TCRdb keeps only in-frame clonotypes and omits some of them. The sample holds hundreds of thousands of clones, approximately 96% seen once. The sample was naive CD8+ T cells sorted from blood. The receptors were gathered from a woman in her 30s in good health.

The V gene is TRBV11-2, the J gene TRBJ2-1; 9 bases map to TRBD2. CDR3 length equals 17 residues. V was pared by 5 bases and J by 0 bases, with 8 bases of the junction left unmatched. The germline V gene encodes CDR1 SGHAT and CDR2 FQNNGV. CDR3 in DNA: TGTGCCAGCAGCCACTCTAGCGGGATAAACTCCTACAATGAGCAGTTCTTC. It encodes CASSHSSGINSYNEQFF.

The CDR3 DNA is TGTGCCAGCAGCTCCAGCCCTATAGCGGGAGAGTACAATGAGCAGTTCTTC. Its protein is CASSSSPIAGEYNEQFF. This sequence joins TRBV9 and TRBJ2-1, with 9 bases matching TRBD2. Germline values: CDR1 SGDLS, CDR2 YYNGEE. The CDR3 sequence is 17 residues long. The junction had 12 bases not matched to a gene; V was cut back by 4 bases and J by 4 bases. The full variable domain, its missing parts supplied by reference TRBV9 and TRBJ2-1, is DSGVTQTPKHLITATGQRVTLRCSPRSGDLSVYWYQQSLDQGLQFLIQYYNGEERAKGNILERFSAQQFPDLHSELNLSSLELGDSALYFCASSSSPIAGEYNEQFFGPGTRLTVL.

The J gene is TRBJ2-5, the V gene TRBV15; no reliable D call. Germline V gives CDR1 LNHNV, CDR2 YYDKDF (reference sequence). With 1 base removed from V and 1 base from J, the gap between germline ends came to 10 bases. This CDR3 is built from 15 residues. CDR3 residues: CATSRVMGFQETQYF. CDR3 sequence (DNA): TGTGCCACCAGCAGAGTAATGGGGTTCCAAGAGACCCAGTACTTC.

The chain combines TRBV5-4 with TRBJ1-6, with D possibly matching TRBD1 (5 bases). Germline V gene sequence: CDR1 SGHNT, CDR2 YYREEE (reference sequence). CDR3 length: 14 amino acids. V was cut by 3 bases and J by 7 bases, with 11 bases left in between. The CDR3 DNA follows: TGTGCCAGCAGCTGGGGGAAGGGCAATTCACCCCTCCACTTT. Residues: CASSWGKGNSPLHF.

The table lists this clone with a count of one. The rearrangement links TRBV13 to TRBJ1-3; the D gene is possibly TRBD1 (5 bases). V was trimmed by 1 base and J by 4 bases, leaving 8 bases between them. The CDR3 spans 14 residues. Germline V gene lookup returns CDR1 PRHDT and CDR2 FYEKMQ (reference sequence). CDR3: CASSLVAGGNTIYF. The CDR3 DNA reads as TGTGCCAGCAGCTTAGTTGCAGGGGGAAACACCATATATTTT.

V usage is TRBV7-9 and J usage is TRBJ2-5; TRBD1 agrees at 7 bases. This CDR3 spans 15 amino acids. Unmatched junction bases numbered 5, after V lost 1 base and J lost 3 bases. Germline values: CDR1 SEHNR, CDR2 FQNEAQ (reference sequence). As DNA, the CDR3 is TGTGCCAGCAGCTTAGAGGGGGCAACAAAAGAGACCCAGTACTTC. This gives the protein CASSLEGATKETQYF.

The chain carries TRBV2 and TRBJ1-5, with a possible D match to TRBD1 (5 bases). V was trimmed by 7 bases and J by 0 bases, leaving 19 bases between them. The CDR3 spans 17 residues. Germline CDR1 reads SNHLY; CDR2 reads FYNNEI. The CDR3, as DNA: TGTGCCAGCAACCCTGCTCAGGGAACTTATAGCAATCAGCCCCAGCATTTT. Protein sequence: CASNPAQGTYSNQPQHF.

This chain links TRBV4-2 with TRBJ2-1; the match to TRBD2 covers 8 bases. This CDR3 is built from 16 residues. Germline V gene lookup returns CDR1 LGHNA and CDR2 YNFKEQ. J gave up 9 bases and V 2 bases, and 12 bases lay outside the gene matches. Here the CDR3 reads CASSQQSGSTRGEQFF. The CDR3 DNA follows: TGTGCCAGCAGCCAACAGAGCGGGAGTACCCGTGGTGAGCAGTTCTTC.

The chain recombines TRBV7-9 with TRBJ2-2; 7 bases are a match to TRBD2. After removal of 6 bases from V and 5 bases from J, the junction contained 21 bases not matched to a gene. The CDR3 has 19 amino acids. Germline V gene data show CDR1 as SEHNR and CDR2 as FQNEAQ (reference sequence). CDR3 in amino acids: CASSPGQLAATRRTGELFF. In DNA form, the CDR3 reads TGTGCCAGCAGTCCTGGGCAGCTAGCGGCAACGCGACGGACCGGGGAGCTGTTTTTT.

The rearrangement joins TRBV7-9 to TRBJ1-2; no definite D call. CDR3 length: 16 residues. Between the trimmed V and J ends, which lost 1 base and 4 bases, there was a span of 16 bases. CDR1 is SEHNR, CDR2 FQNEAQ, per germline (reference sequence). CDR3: CASSLVDTSDFYGYTF. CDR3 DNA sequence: TGTGCCAGCAGCTTAGTCGACACCTCGGATTTCTATGGCTACACCTTC.

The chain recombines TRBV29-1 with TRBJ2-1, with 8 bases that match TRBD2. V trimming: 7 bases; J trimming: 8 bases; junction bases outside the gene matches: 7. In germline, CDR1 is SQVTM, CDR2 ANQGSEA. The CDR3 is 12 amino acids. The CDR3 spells CSARATSDEQFF. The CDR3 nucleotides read TGCAGCGCCCGAGCGACTAGCGATGAGCAGTTCTTC.

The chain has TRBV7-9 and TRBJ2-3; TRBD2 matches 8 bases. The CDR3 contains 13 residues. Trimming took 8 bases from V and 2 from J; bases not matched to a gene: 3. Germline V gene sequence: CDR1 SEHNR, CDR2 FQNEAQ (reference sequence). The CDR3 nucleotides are TGTGCCAGCGCGGGGGGTTCCACAGATACGCAGTATTTT. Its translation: CASAGGSTDTQYF.

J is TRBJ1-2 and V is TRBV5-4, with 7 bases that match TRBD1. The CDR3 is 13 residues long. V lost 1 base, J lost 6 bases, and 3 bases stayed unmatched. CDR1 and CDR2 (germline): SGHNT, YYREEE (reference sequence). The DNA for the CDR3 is TGTGCCAGCAGCTTGCAGGGGGTTCATGGCTACACCTTC. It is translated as CASSLQGVHGYTF.

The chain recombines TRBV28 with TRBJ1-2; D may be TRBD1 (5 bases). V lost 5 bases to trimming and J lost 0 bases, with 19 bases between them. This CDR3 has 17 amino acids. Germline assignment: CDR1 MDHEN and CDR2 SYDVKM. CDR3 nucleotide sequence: TGTGCCAGCAGTCCCTGGTCAGGGACTACCTCTAACTATGGCTACACCTTC. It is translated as CASSPWSGTTSNYGYTF.

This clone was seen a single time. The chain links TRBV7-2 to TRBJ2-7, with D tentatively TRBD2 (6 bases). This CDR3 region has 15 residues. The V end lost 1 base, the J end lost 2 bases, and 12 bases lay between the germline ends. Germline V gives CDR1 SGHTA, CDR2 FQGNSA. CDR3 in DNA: TGTGCCAGCAGCTTAGAACTAGCAGACGCCTACGAGCAGTACTTC. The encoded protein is CASSLELADAYEQYF.

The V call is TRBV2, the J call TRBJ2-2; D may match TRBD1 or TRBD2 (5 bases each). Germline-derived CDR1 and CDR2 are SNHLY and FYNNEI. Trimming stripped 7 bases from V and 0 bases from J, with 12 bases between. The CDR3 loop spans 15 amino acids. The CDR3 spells CASIRDDANTGELFF. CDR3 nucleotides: TGTGCCAGCATTAGGGACGACGCGAACACCGGGGAGCTGTTTTTT.

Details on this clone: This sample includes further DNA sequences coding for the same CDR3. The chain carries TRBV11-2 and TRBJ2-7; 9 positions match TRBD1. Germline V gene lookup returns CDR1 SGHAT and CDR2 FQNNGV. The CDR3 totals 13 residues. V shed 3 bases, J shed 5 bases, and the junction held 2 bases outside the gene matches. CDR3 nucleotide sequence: TGTGCCAGCAGCTTGGGACAGGGAAACGAGCAGTACTTC. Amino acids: CASSLGQGNEQYF.

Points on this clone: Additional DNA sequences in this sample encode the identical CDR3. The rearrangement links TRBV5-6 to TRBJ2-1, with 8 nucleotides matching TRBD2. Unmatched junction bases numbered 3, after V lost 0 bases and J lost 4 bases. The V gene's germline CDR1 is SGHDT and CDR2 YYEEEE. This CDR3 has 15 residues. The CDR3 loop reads CASSLELAGYNEQFF. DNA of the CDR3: TGTGCCAGCAGCTTGGAGTTAGCGGGATACAATGAGCAGTTCTTC.

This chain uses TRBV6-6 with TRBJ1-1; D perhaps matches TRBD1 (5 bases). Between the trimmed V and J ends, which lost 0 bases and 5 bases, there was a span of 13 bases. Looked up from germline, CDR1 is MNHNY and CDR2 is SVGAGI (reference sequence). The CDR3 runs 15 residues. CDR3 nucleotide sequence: TGTGCCAGCAGTTACTCGAGTGGGACGGGGACTGAAGCTTTCTTT. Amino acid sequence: CASSYSSGTGTEAFF.

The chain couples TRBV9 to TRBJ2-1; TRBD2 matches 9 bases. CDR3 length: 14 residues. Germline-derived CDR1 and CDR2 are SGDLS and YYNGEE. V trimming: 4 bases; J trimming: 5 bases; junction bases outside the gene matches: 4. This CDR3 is CASSPWTSDNEQFF. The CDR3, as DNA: TGTGCCAGCAGCCCCTGGACTAGCGACAATGAGCAGTTCTTC.

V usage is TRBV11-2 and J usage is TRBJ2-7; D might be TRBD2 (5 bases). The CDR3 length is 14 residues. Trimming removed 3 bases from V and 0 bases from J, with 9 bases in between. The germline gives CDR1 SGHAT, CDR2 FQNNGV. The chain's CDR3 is CASSFGGRSYEQYF. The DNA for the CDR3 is TGTGCCAGCAGCTTCGGCGGGCGCTCCTACGAGCAGTACTTC.

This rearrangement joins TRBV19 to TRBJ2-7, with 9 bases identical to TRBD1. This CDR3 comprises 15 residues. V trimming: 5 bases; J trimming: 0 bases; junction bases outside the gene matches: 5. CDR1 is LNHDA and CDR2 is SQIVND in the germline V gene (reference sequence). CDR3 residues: CASSVGTGSSYEQYF. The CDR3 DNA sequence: TGTGCCAGTAGTGTCGGGACAGGGAGCTCCTACGAGCAGTACTTC.

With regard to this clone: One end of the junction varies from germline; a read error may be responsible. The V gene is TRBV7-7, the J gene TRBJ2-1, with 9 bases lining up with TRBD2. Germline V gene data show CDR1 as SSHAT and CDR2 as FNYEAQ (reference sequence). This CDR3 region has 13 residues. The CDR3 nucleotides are TGTGCCAGCAGCCTAGCGGGGCACAATGAGCAGTTCTTC. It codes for CASSLAGHNEQFF.

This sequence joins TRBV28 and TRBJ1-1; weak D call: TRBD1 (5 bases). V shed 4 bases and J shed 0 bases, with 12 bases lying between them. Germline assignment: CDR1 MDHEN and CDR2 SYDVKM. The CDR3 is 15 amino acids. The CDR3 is CASSSRGHMNTEAFF. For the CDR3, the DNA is TGTGCCAGCAGTTCCCGGGGCCACATGAACACTGAAGCTTTCTTT.

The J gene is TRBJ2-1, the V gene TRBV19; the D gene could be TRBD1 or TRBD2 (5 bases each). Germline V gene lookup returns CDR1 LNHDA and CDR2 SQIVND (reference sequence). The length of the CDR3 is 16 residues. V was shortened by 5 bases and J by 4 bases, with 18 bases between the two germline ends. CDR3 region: CASSVGLRDLYNEQFF. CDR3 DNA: TGTGCCAGTAGTGTAGGACTGAGGGACCTGTACAATGAGCAGTTCTTC.

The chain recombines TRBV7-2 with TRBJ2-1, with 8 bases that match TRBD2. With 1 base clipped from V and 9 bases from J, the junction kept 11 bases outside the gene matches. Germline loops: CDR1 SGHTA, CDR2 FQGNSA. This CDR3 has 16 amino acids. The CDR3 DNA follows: TGTGCCAGCAGCTTAGGGGTAGCGGGACACTTCTTTGAGCAGTTCTTC. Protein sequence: CASSLGVAGHFFEQFF.

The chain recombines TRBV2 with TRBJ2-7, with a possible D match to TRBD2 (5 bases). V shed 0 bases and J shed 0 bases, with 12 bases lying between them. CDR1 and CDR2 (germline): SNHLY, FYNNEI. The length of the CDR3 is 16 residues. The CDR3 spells CASSEASGGLSYEQYF. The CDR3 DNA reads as TGTGCCAGCAGTGAAGCGTCCGGCGGGCTCTCCTACGAGCAGTACTTC.